This entry is about one TCR beta chain. Its antigen is unidentified. This sample was taken from a study of metastatic and nonmetastatic thyroid tumors. Overall study context: Malignant thyroid and benign thyroid patients provided blood and tumor or nodule tissue whose repertoires were compared. Overall study results and limits: Reported TCR beta diversity, measured in blood and tumor, was significantly higher for malignant thyroid tumors than for benign nodules.

V was clipped by 6 bases and J by 3 bases; unmatched bases: 12. There are 17 residues in the CDR3. Germline values: CDR1 MNHNS, CDR2 SASEGT. Treatment of any kind had been given to no patient before thyroid surgery. In the study's own analysis: Researchers built a distant-metastasis classifier for papillary thyroid cancer that drew on CDR3 differences across clinicopathological groups. MiXCR reprocessed the PCR reads for TCRdb. The V and J calls and clone size are TCRdb's, not the authors'. Of roughly 58,000 clones listed, 4% to 4.5% were seen once; the top ten hold about a fifth. The source of this sequence is a female donor with papillary thyroid cancer or a benign thyroid nodule (not recorded which). Some clones in this sample may be carry-over from other donors' samples. The material sequenced was blood. This chain connects TRBV6-1 to TRBJ2-3; 10 nucleotides align to TRBD2. In nucleotides, the CDR3 is TGTGCCAGCAGCCCACCAGGGACTAGCGAGACAACAGATACGCAGTATTTT. Amino acid sequence: CASSPPGTSETTDTQYF.